These 22 T cell receptor beta chains originate from one sample sequenced in a study of blood T cell repertoires in COVID-19. Repertoires were generated with immunoSEQ multiplex PCR, while TCRdb's copy carries only in-frame clones and drops some. This table holds roughly 200,000 clones, less than 80% found once. Sequencing was performed on peripheral blood. The receptors come from a man in his fifties or sixties who had recovered from COVID-19.

V gene TRBV7-3 combines with J gene TRBJ2-1; 8 bases are shared with TRBD2. The germline V gene encodes CDR1 SGHTA and CDR2 FQGTGA. V lost 1 base and J lost 5; bases outside the gene matches: 7. The CDR3 has 16 amino acids. As DNA, the CDR3 is TGTGCCAGCAGCTTAAACGGGAGGGCCTCGAACAATGAGCAGTTCTTC. Its translation: CASSLNGRASNNEQFF.

The chain employs TRBV7-9 and TRBJ2-5; 9 positions match TRBD2. The CDR3 length is 12 residues. J lost 8 bases, V lost 3 bases, and 1 base had no gene match. Germline V gives CDR1 SEHNR, CDR2 FQNEAQ (reference sequence). The CDR3 loop is CASSLTSGTQYF. For the CDR3, the DNA is TGTGCCAGCAGCTTGACTAGCGGTACCCAGTACTTC.

The rearrangement links TRBV5-1 to TRBJ1-4; 7 nucleotides line up with TRBD1. The CDR3 loop spans 15 amino acids. V lost 1 base and J lost 4; bases outside the gene matches: 4. The germline CDR1 and CDR2 sequences are SGHRS and YFSETQ. This CDR3 is CASSLSGTDNEKLFF. The DNA of the CDR3 is TGCGCCAGCAGCTTGAGTGGGACAGATAATGAAAAACTGTTTTTT.

In DNA form, the CDR3 reads TGTGCCAGCAGCTTAGGAGCCCTCTCTGAAGCTTTCTTT. As protein: CASSLGALSEAFF. This sequence joins TRBV11-1 and TRBJ1-1; D gene uncertain. The CDR3 covers 13 residues. V shed 1 base and J shed 6 bases, with 9 bases lying between them. Germline V gene lookup returns CDR1 SGHAT and CDR2 FQDESV (reference sequence).

The chain combines TRBV30 with TRBJ2-5, with D maybe TRBD2 (6 bases). With 3 bases removed from V and 5 bases from J, the gap between germline ends came to 16 bases. The CDR3 is 14 residues long. The germline gives CDR1 GTSNPN, CDR2 SVGIG (reference sequence). The CDR3 DNA follows: TGTGCCTGGAGGCTTCTAGCGTCGGGGGAGACCCAGTACTTC. This gives the protein CAWRLLASGETQYF. The complete variable domain, with remaining parts taken from reference TRBV30 and TRBJ2-5, reads SQTIHQWPATLVQPVGSPLSLECTVEGTSNPNLYWYRQAAGRGLQLLFYSVGIGQISSEVPQNLSASRPQDRQFILSSKKLLLSDSGFYLCAWRLLASGETQYFGPGTRLLVL.

This clone was seen only once. The chain links TRBV7-9 to TRBJ2-1; the D gene is possibly TRBD2 (5 bases). Germline V gene sequence: CDR1 SEHNR, CDR2 FQNEAQ (reference sequence). The CDR3 consists of 16 residues. V lost 4 bases and J lost 8, with 21 bases in between. The CDR3 region has the DNA TGTGCCAGCAGCTATGGGTCCGTGGTGCTAGCCTATGAGCAGTTCTTC. The encoded protein is CASSYGSVVLAYEQFF.

The rearrangement joins TRBV14 to TRBJ2-1, with TRBD2 identical over 15 bases. Per the germline V gene, CDR1 is SGHDN and CDR2 is FVKESK. This CDR3 region has 16 residues. Unmatched junction bases numbered 7, after V lost 8 bases and J lost 5 bases. The CDR3, as DNA: TGTGCCAGCGGGCGGACTAGCGGGAGGGCCCACAATGAGCAGTTCTTC. Translating it yields CASGRTSGRAHNEQFF.

V usage is TRBV19 and J usage is TRBJ1-2; 7 bases map to TRBD1. From germline, CDR1 is LNHDA and CDR2 SQIVND (reference sequence). The CDR3 runs 14 residues. V shed 5 bases, J shed 4 bases, and the junction held 7 bases outside the gene matches. The CDR3 sequence: CASSAGQAFYGYTF. In DNA, the CDR3 is TGTGCCAGTAGTGCAGGACAGGCCTTCTATGGCTACACCTTC.

The chain carries TRBV2 and TRBJ1-1, with TRBD1 identical over 7 bases. V trimming: 6 bases; J trimming: 10 bases; junction bases outside the gene matches: 5. Germline V gene data show CDR1 as SNHLY and CDR2 as FYNNEI. This CDR3 is built from 11 residues. The CDR3 DNA reads as TGTGCCAGCAGGGTCTACAGGGGAGCTTTCTTT. It is translated as CASRVYRGAFF.

The chain uses TRBV5-1 and TRBJ2-1; 9 bases line up with TRBD1. The germline gives CDR1 SGHRS, CDR2 YFSETQ. This CDR3 is built from 16 residues. V was pared by 4 bases and J by 2 bases, with 7 bases of the junction left unmatched. CDR3 in DNA: TGCGCCAGCAGCGGGTCGACAGGGGGAACCTACAATGAGCAGTTCTTC. Translated, it gives CASSGSTGGTYNEQFF.

The chain recombines TRBV9 with TRBJ2-5, with D maybe TRBD1 (5 bases). Trimming removed 4 bases at V and 5 bases at J, with 12 bases between. CDR1 is SGDLS, CDR2 YYNGEE, per germline. There are 13 residues in the CDR3. The CDR3 nucleotides read TGTGCCAGCAGCCAAGGGGTCGGGGAGACCCAGTACTTC. Protein product: CASSQGVGETQYF.

The genes are TRBV7-9 and TRBJ2-5; TRBD1 aligns across 7 bases. V trimming: 4 bases; J trimming: 3 bases; junction bases outside the gene matches: 8. This CDR3 region has 15 residues. The germline V gene has CDR1 SEHNR and CDR2 FQNEAQ (reference sequence). CDR3 region: CASSYSVGTEETQYF. The CDR3 DNA reads as TGTGCCAGCAGCTACAGTGTCGGGACAGAAGAGACCCAGTACTTC.

The chain links TRBV27 to TRBJ2-6; D gene uncertain. Germline V gene lookup returns CDR1 MNHEY and CDR2 SMNVEV (reference sequence). Trimming took off 8 bases at V and 0 bases at J, with 11 bases between the two ends. The CDR3 runs 15 residues. CDR3 DNA: TGTGCCAGCGGTGGTATAGCCTCTGGGGCCAACGTCCTGACTTTC. Amino acids: CASGGIASGANVLTF.

In nucleotides, the CDR3 is TGTGCCAGCAGTGAACTAGCGGGAGCATTCGGCGAGCAGTACTTC. This sequence encodes CASSELAGAFGEQYF. The chain couples TRBV6-1 to TRBJ2-7, with 10 bases matching TRBD2. The V gene's germline CDR1 is MNHNS and CDR2 SASEGT. This CDR3 is built from 15 residues. V shed 2 bases, J shed 6 bases, and the junction held 7 bases outside the gene matches.

The J gene is TRBJ1-2, the V gene TRBV10-3; no reliable D call. V was cut by 4 bases and J by 6 bases, with 12 bases left in between. Looked up from germline, CDR1 is ENHRY and CDR2 is SYGVKD. This CDR3 spans 13 amino acids. The CDR3 spells CAISGTVVDGYTF. As DNA, the CDR3 is TGTGCCATCAGTGGAACTGTGGTAGATGGCTACACCTTC.

This clone appeared once. The rearrangement joins TRBV5-6 to TRBJ1-4, with unresolved D. Trimming pared 4 bases from V and 0 bases from J, leaving 7 bases between. CDR1 is SGHDT and CDR2 is YYEEEE in the germline V gene. This CDR3 comprises 14 residues. The CDR3 loop is CASSDAATNEKLFF. DNA for the CDR3: TGTGCCAGCAGCGATGCGGCAACTAATGAAAAACTGTTTTTT.

V and J are TRBV5-1 and TRBJ2-1, with TRBD2 matching 13 bases. This CDR3 region has 16 residues. J gave up 9 bases and V 3 bases, and 9 bases lay outside the gene matches. The germline V gene has CDR1 SGHRS and CDR2 YFSETQ. The CDR3 region has the DNA TGCGCCAGCAGCTCCAGCGGACTAGCGGGAGAAAGTGAGCAGTTCTTC. This codes for CASSSSGLAGESEQFF.

The chain combines TRBV20-1 with TRBJ2-1; 7 bases are shared with TRBD2. V lost 3 bases to trimming and J lost 9 bases; unmatched junction nucleotides: 5. The V gene's germline CDR1 is DFQATT and CDR2 SNEGSKA (reference sequence). The CDR3 covers 12 residues. As DNA, the CDR3 is TGCAGTGCTAGTATAGGACTAGTTGAGCAGTTCTTC. The encoded protein is CSASIGLVEQFF.

This chain joins TRBV6-1 and TRBJ2-3; TRBD2 matches at 11 bases. V lost 2 bases, J lost 6 bases, and 1 base stayed unmatched. Germline V gene sequence: CDR1 MNHNS, CDR2 SASEGT. The CDR3 is 14 amino acids. The CDR3 loop is CASSETSGSDTQYF. CDR3 DNA sequence: TGTGCCAGCAGTGAAACTAGCGGGAGTGATACGCAGTATTTT.

The rearrangement uses TRBV5-1 and TRBJ2-2, with a tentative D call TRBD1 (6 bases). Trimming shortened V by 0 bases and J by 1 base, and 10 bases separated the two germline ends. Germline V gives CDR1 SGHRS, CDR2 YFSETQ. The CDR3 is 16 amino acids. The CDR3 is CASSLDGQLNTGELFF. The CDR3, as DNA: TGCGCCAGCAGCTTGGACGGACAGCTGAACACCGGGGAGCTGTTTTTT.

This clone turned up a few times. The chain links TRBV18 to TRBJ2-5; D may be TRBD1 (5 bases). The CDR3 consists of 15 residues. In germline, CDR1 is KGHSH, CDR2 LQKENI. The germline V and J ends were trimmed by 1 base and 3 bases, with 12 bases remaining between them. This chain's CDR3 is CASSPLGRTEETQYF. CDR3 bases: TGTGCCAGCTCACCACTGGGGCGGACGGAAGAGACCCAGTACTTC.

The chain uses TRBV7-2 and TRBJ2-1; D is possibly TRBD2 (7 bases). CDR1 SGHTA and CDR2 FQGNSA come from the germline V gene. CDR3 length: 14 residues. The V gene lost 5 bases and the J gene lost 6 bases, with 14 bases spanning the gap. In DNA, the CDR3 is TGTGCCAGCAGCCGGAGGGGGGGGCCCAATGAGCAGTTCTTC. Translated: CASSRRGGPNEQFF.